This TCR beta chain was documented in a study of blood T cell repertoires in COVID-19. At the level of the study: There were acute and convalescent COVID-19 samples, and they came from the United States, Italy and Spain. T cells, B-cell-depleted T cells, or PBMCs provided the cDNA or gDNA that served as material.

Trimming took off 0 bases at V and 3 bases at J, with 12 bases between the two ends. CDR3 length: 15 residues. CDR1 LGHDT and CDR2 YNNKEL come from the germline V gene (reference sequence). TCRdb's table, derived via immunoSEQ multiplex PCR, lists solely in-frame clones and lacks some. The sample has approximately 300,000 clones; about 83% are singletons. The sequenced material came from peripheral blood. The V and J genes are TRBV3-1 (or the pseudogene TRBV3-2) and TRBJ2-7; D is ambiguous. The TCR was taken from a woman aged 45-65 years with acute or convalescent COVID-19. This CDR3 reads CASSQDHGRNYEQYF. CDR3 bases: TGTGCCAGCAGCCAAGATCACGGCAGGAACTACGAGCAGTACTTC.